These 7 T cell receptor beta chains originate from one sample sequenced in a study of T cell responses to AZD1222 COVID-19 vaccine. Using immunoSEQ multiplex PCR, the repertoire was profiled, and TCRdb retains in-frame clones only, with some absent. Of some 84,000 clones listed, 80% to 90% were seen once; the top ten hold 9% to 13%. The material sequenced was peripheral blood, taken 28 days after the second AZD1222 dose. The receptors originated from an adult who received the AZD1222 COVID-19 vaccine.

V is TRBV27 and J is TRBJ1-1, with TRBD1 identical over 7 bases. This CDR3 contains 17 residues. Germline assignment: CDR1 MNHEY and CDR2 SMNVEV (reference sequence). Trimming took 8 bases from V and 4 from J; bases not matched to a gene: 19. CDR3 region: CASARTGAPYEVTEAFF. DNA of the CDR3: TGTGCCAGCGCGAGGACAGGAGCACCTTATGAAGTCACTGAAGCTTTCTTT.

The genes are TRBV24-1 and TRBJ1-1, with a tentative D call TRBD1 (6 bases). Germline CDR1 KGHDR, CDR2 SFDVKD. The CDR3 extends over 15 amino acids. Deletions cut 6 bases from V and 0 bases from J, with 13 bases between. The CDR3, as DNA: TGTGCCACCAGTAAGGGGGGGGACATGAACACTGAAGCTTTCTTT. Amino acids: CATSKGGDMNTEAFF.

The chain is built from TRBV3-1 (or the pseudogene TRBV3-2) and TRBJ2-3, with D perhaps matching TRBD2 (6 bases). The germline gives CDR1 LGHDT, CDR2 YNNKEL (reference sequence). Between the trimmed V and J ends, which lost 4 bases and 9 bases, there was a span of 20 bases. This CDR3 spans 15 amino acids. As DNA, the CDR3 is TGTGCCAGCAGCCCCTTTGGGACTCCCGGAAGAACGCAGTATTTT. Its translation is CASSPFGTPGRTQYF.

V is TRBV29-1 and J is TRBJ2-1; D is uncertain. Germline CDR1 SQVTM, CDR2 ANQGSEA. V shed 1 base and J shed 6 bases, with 10 bases lying between them. This CDR3 has 13 residues. CDR3 sequence reads: CSVEVVSGNEQFF. The CDR3 DNA reads as TGCAGCGTTGAAGTCGTGTCGGGCAATGAGCAGTTCTTC.

The chain employs TRBV5-1 and TRBJ1-1, with D possibly being TRBD1 (5 bases). V lost 3 bases and J lost 5, with 11 bases in between. CDR3 size: 13 residues. The V gene's germline CDR1 is SGHRS and CDR2 YFSETQ. CDR3: CASSSQGVTEAFF. CDR3 sequence (DNA): TGCGCCAGCAGCTCCCAAGGGGTGACTGAAGCTTTCTTT. The whole variable domain, remainder taken from reference TRBV5-1 and TRBJ1-1, is KAGVTQTPRYLIKTRGQQVTLSCSPISGHRSVSWYQQTPGQGLQFLFEYFSETQRNKGNFPGRFSGRQFSNSRSEMNVSTLELGDSALYLCASSSQGVTEAFFGQGTRLTVV.

The chain is built from TRBV28 and TRBJ1-5, with D perhaps TRBD1 (5 bases). The CDR3 consists of 14 residues. The germline V gene encodes CDR1 MDHEN and CDR2 SYDVKM. Trimming took 3 bases from V and 4 from J, leaving 10 bases between them. The CDR3 DNA reads as TGTGCCAGCAGTTTCTTGACAGCGAATCAGCCCCAGCATTTT. Translated: CASSFLTANQPQHF.

This clone was seen a few times. The CDR3 sequence is CASSPRTNGTVRTAEKLFF. The CDR3 DNA reads as TGTGCCAGCTCACCACGAACTAACGGGACAGTTAGAACAGCGGAAAAACTGTTTTTT. This chain uses TRBV18 with TRBJ1-4; TRBD1 agrees at 7 bases. Unmatched junction bases numbered 19, after V lost 1 base and J lost 8 bases. Germline V gives CDR1 KGHSH, CDR2 LQKENI. The CDR3 is 19 amino acids.